The following is a TCR beta chain sequence with its context. V lost 7 bases and J 1 base, leaving 9 bases between the germline ends. CDR3 length: 12 amino acids. CDR1 SGDLS and CDR2 YYNGEE come from the germline V gene. The data originate from a study of blood T cell repertoires in COVID-19. The wider study: Specimens from acute and convalescent COVID-19 originated in the United States, Italy and Spain.

Original methodology: Using reference gene primer amplification, nucleated cell counts were estimated. The repertoire was sequenced with immunoSEQ multiplex PCR; TCRdb's copy has only in-frame clones and lacks some. V and J calls and clone size follow that table, whereas D and trimming were derived from the DNA. Here the sample spans more than 60,000 clones, about 86% being singletons. It was during active infection that Seattle patients were enrolled and then longitudinally followed. The V call is TRBV9, the J call TRBJ2-7; tentatively, D is TRBD1 (5 bases). Sequenced: peripheral blood. The TCR sequence derives from a man older than 75 with COVID-19, enrolled during active disease. The CDR3 sequence is CASSRDSYEQYF. Here the CDR3 DNA reads TGTGCCAGCTCCAGGGATTCCTACGAGCAGTACTTC.